The next 26 T cell receptor beta chains were all read from a single sample in a study of glioma-infiltrating T cells after dendritic cell vaccination. Libraries were prepared by immunoSEQ multiplex PCR; TCRdb keeps only in-frame clonotypes and omits some of them. The table shows under 130,000 clones, with roughly 80% occurring only once. This specimen consisted of blood, obtained before dendritic cell vaccination. The receptors were gathered from a human donor with glioblastoma.

The rearrangement joins TRBV9 to TRBJ2-1, with TRBD2 identical over 12 bases. CDR1 is SGDLS and CDR2 is YYNGEE in the germline V gene. V lost 4 bases and J lost 6; bases outside the gene matches: 8. CDR3 size: 16 residues. Here the CDR3 reads CASSQELAGGSNEQFF. In DNA, the CDR3 is TGTGCCAGCAGCCAAGAACTAGCGGGGGGTTCCAATGAGCAGTTCTTC.

This chain uses TRBV4-3 with TRBJ1-1; D is possibly TRBD1 (6 bases). Trimming removed 1 base at V and 3 bases at J, with 12 bases between. Germline V CDR1 and CDR2: LGHNA, YSLEER. The CDR3 runs 15 residues. The CDR3 spells CASSQGTEGDTEAFF. CDR3 coding DNA: TGCGCCAGCAGCCAAGGTACAGAGGGGGACACTGAAGCTTTCTTT.

The J gene is TRBJ1-1, the V gene TRBV11-2; 9 nucleotides align to TRBD1. The V segment lost 5 bases and the J segment 7 bases; nucleotides outside the gene matches: 11. This CDR3 region has 15 residues. Germline CDR1 SGHAT, CDR2 FQNNGV. CDR3 coding DNA: TGTGCCAGCAGCCCCTGGGGACAGGGTGACGATGAAGCTTTCTTT. Its translation: CASSPWGQGDDEAFF.

In its sample, this clone was seen a few times. The chain couples TRBV7-2 to TRBJ1-2, with D uncertain. The CDR3 totals 15 residues. V was pared by 4 bases and J by 4 bases, with 16 bases between. Germline loops: CDR1 SGHTA, CDR2 FQGNSA. The CDR3 sequence is CASSSNPSHPYGYTF. In DNA form, the CDR3 reads TGTGCCAGCAGCTCTAACCCCTCCCATCCCTATGGCTACACCTTC.

This clone came up once. The V call is TRBV19, the J call TRBJ1-2, with D perhaps matching TRBD1 (6 bases). CDR1 LNHDA and CDR2 SQIVND come from the germline V gene (reference sequence). V was pared by 4 bases and J by 4 bases, with 13 bases between. This CDR3 is 14 amino acids long. CDR3 sequence: CASSKGVVAYGYTF. In nucleotides, the CDR3 is TGTGCCAGTAGTAAGGGGGTTGTAGCCTATGGCTACACCTTC.

The rearrangement joins TRBV4-3 to TRBJ1-4, with TRBD1 as a possible D gene (5 bases). This CDR3 is 14 amino acids long. V was trimmed by 1 base and J by 7 bases, leaving 10 bases between them. Germline V lookup: CDR1 LGHNA, CDR2 YSLEER. CDR3 nucleotides: TGCGCCAGCAGCCAAGCCCAGGGAGGTGAAAAACTGTTTTTT. It specifies CASSQAQGGEKLFF.

This rearrangement joins TRBV11-2 to TRBJ2-1, with D perhaps matching TRBD1 (6 bases). The CDR3 runs 16 residues. V shed 0 bases and J shed 8 bases, with 17 bases lying between them. Germline V gives CDR1 SGHAT, CDR2 FQNNGV. The CDR3: CASSLDRNRVAHEQFF. Here the CDR3 DNA reads TGTGCCAGCAGCTTAGATCGCAACAGGGTGGCGCATGAGCAGTTCTTC.

This clone has a single count. V is TRBV4-1 and J is TRBJ2-2; D is perhaps TRBD1 (6 bases). This CDR3 spans 17 amino acids. V lost 2 bases and J lost 2, with 15 bases in between. From germline, CDR1 is MGHRA and CDR2 YSYEKL. The chain's CDR3 is CASSQFMAGDNTGELFF. The CDR3, as DNA: TGCGCCAGCAGCCAATTTATGGCAGGGGACAACACCGGGGAGCTGTTTTTT.

This clone has a handful of counts. The V and J genes are TRBV10-1 and TRBJ1-4; tentatively, D is TRBD1 (5 bases). Germline CDR1 WNHNN, CDR2 SYGVQD (reference sequence). Trimming shortened V by 7 bases and J by 8 bases, and 20 bases separated the two germline ends. The CDR3 has 15 amino acids. The CDR3 nucleotides read TGCGCCAGCATGACCCAACCTCGATACAGGGAAAAACTGTTTTTT. This codes for CASMTQPRYREKLFF.

A few counts support this clone. The rearrangement uses TRBV2 and TRBJ1-2; the D gene is possibly TRBD1 (5 bases). Looked up from germline, CDR1 is SNHLY and CDR2 is FYNNEI. The CDR3 extends over 18 amino acids. V gave up 2 bases and J gave up 8 bases, with 27 bases separating them. The CDR3 DNA reads TGTGCCAGCAGTGAATCAGGGATCATAAGACTCCCAAGGTGGGGCTACACCTTC. As protein: CASSESGIIRLPRWGYTF.

The CDR3 protein is CASRVASTDTQYF. CDR3 bases: TGTGCCAGCAGGGTAGCGAGCACAGATACGCAGTATTTT. This chain links TRBV6-5 with TRBJ2-3; weak D call: TRBD2 (5 bases). The germline V and J ends were trimmed by 6 bases and 0 bases, with 7 bases remaining between them. The CDR3 spans 13 residues. Germline V gene sequence: CDR1 MNHEY, CDR2 SVGAGI.

The chain has TRBV2 and TRBJ1-2; 10 nucleotides match TRBD1. V was pared by 7 bases and J by 2 bases, with 13 bases of the junction left unmatched. CDR1 and CDR2 (germline): SNHLY, FYNNEI. The CDR3 sequence is 17 residues long. CDR3 protein: CASTERLGQGTNYGYTF. In DNA, the CDR3 is TGTGCCAGCACCGAGAGGTTGGGACAGGGGACAAACTATGGCTACACCTTC.

This clone was found a few times. This chain connects TRBV29-1 to TRBJ1-2; 7 nucleotides agree with TRBD1. This CDR3 spans 16 amino acids. Unmatched junction bases numbered 14, after V lost 3 bases and J lost 4 bases. Germline loops: CDR1 SQVTM, CDR2 ANQGSEA. The CDR3 is CSVDQSREGGIYGYTF. The CDR3 region has the DNA TGCAGCGTTGACCAAAGTAGAGAAGGGGGCATCTATGGCTACACCTTC.

This clone was observed once. The chain combines TRBV7-9 with TRBJ2-7, with D uncertain. Per the germline V gene, CDR1 is SEHNR and CDR2 is FQNEAQ (reference sequence). Trimming removed 5 bases at V and 9 bases at J, with 23 bases between. The CDR3 has 15 amino acids. The CDR3 loop reads CASSKGEKPTRWQYF. The DNA of the CDR3 is TGTGCCAGCAGCAAAGGCGAAAAACCGACTCGTTGGCAGTACTTC.

Remarks on this clone: Distinct nucleotide sequences in the sample also encode this CDR3. The chain is built from TRBV11-3 and TRBJ1-2; D uncertain. V was clipped by 0 bases and J by 4 bases, with 3 bases between them. CDR3 length: 12 residues. The germline gives CDR1 SGHNT, CDR2 YENEEA. For the CDR3, the DNA is TGTGCCAGCAGCTTAGAGAGCTATGGCTACACCTTC. As protein: CASSLESYGYTF.

The chain couples TRBV19 to TRBJ1-1; maybe TRBD1 (6 bases). The CDR3 extends over 12 amino acids. CDR1 LNHDA and CDR2 SQIVND come from the germline V gene (reference sequence). Trimming removed 8 bases at V and 3 bases at J, with 10 bases between. The chain's CDR3 is CASQTGYTEAFF. CDR3 nucleotide sequence: TGTGCCAGTCAAACAGGGTACACTGAAGCTTTCTTT.

The gene calls are TRBV20-1 and TRBJ1-1; the D gene is possibly TRBD1 (5 bases). This CDR3 has 11 amino acids. V lost 5 bases and J lost 8, with 12 bases in between. In germline, CDR1 is DFQATT, CDR2 SNEGSKA (reference sequence). This chain's CDR3 is CSAAGGREAFF. The CDR3 DNA is TGCAGTGCTGCCGGGGGGAGGGAAGCTTTCTTT.

This sequence joins TRBV2 and TRBJ1-2; D call uncertain. V was trimmed by 8 bases and J by 0 bases, leaving 13 bases between them. The CDR3 consists of 14 residues. Per the germline V gene, CDR1 is SNHLY and CDR2 is FYNNEI. The CDR3, as DNA: TGTGCCAGCGTAATATCGGGATCTAACTATGGCTACACCTTC. Its protein is CASVISGSNYGYTF.

The V gene is TRBV5-1, the J gene TRBJ2-7; 10 positions match TRBD1. The CDR3 consists of 14 residues. Unmatched junction bases numbered 8, after V lost 4 bases and J lost 7 bases. Per the germline V gene, CDR1 is SGHRS and CDR2 is YFSETQ. CDR3 nucleotide sequence: TGCGCCAGCAGCCGGGGACAGGGGAGGACGGAGCAGTACTTC. Translated, it gives CASSRGQGRTEQYF.

This clone was picked up one time. The gene calls are TRBV4-2 and TRBJ2-5, with 11 bases fitting TRBD1. This CDR3 region has 16 residues. Germline-derived CDR1 and CDR2 are LGHNA and YNFKEQ. The V and J ends lost 3 bases and 3 bases, in that order; junction bases with no gene match: 6. The CDR3 DNA reads as TGTGCCAGCAGCCACGGGACAGGGGGGGAAAAAGAGACCCAGTACTTC. This codes for CASSHGTGGEKETQYF.

V and J are TRBV5-5 and TRBJ1-3; 8 nucleotides line up with TRBD1. J gave up 6 bases and V 6 bases, and 8 bases lay outside the gene matches. The CDR3 length is 14 residues. Germline V gives CDR1 SGHKS, CDR2 YYEKEE (reference sequence). The CDR3 coding sequence is TGTGCCAGCAACGACAGGGGTTTGGTAAACACCATATATTTT. It yields the protein CASNDRGLVNTIYF. Combining the CDR3 with reference TRBV5-5 and TRBJ1-3 gives the whole variable domain DAGVTQSPTHLIKTRGQQVTLRCSPISGHKSVSWYQQVLGQGPQFIFQYYEKEERGRGNFPDRFSARQFPNYSSELNVNALLLGDSALYLCASNDRGLVNTIYFGEGSWLTVV.

The rearrangement uses TRBV2 and TRBJ1-2, with D perhaps TRBD1 (6 bases). Trimming stripped 6 bases from V and 7 bases from J, with 18 bases between. Looked up from germline, CDR1 is SNHLY and CDR2 is FYNNEI. This CDR3 is 14 amino acids long. The CDR3 here is CASSGRVQGPGYTF. CDR3 sequence (DNA): TGTGCCAGCAGCGGGAGGGTACAGGGCCCTGGCTACACCTTC.

V is TRBV7-8 and J is TRBJ2-1, with 15 positions matching TRBD2. The CDR3 is 14 amino acids. The V gene end was trimmed by 5 bases and the J gene end by 16 bases; junction bases not matched to a gene: 9. Germline V gene data show CDR1 as SGHVS and CDR2 as FQNEAQ. The CDR3 here is CASSQGTSGGIVFF. In DNA, the CDR3 is TGTGCCAGCAGCCAAGGGACTAGCGGGGGGATTGTCTTCTTC.

The V call is TRBV5-1, the J call TRBJ1-6; D remains ambiguous. V was shortened by 2 bases and J by 8 bases, with 17 bases between the two germline ends. This CDR3 region has 16 residues. Germline V gene lookup returns CDR1 SGHRS and CDR2 YFSETQ. CDR3 residues: CASSFDGELEDSPLHF. CDR3 nucleotide sequence: TGCGCCAGCAGCTTCGATGGGGAGTTGGAGGATTCACCCCTCCACTTT.

The chain uses TRBV4-1 and TRBJ1-2; no reliable D call. The length of the CDR3 is 16 residues. Per the germline V gene, CDR1 is MGHRA and CDR2 is YSYEKL. Trimming left V 3 bases short and J 3 bases short, with 17 bases between. CDR3 residues: CASSHTTPRRDYGYTF. The DNA of the CDR3 is TGCGCCAGCAGCCACACAACCCCAAGGAGGGACTATGGCTACACCTTC.

In its sample, this clone was seen once. V and J are TRBV18 and TRBJ1-5; the D gene is possibly TRBD1 (6 bases). Trimming left V 6 bases short and J 4 bases short, with 16 bases between. Germline assignment: CDR1 KGHSH and CDR2 LQKENI. The length of the CDR3 is 15 residues. The DNA of the CDR3 is TGTGCCAGCTCCCCAGCAGGACAGAGAAATCAGCCCCAGCATTTT. Translated: CASSPAGQRNQPQHF.